This TCR beta chain was profiled in a study of blood T cell repertoires in COVID-19. V was cut by 8 bases and J by 6 bases, with 14 bases left in between. CDR3 length: 13 residues. Germline CDR1 reads MNHEY; CDR2 reads SMNVEV (reference sequence). Clones were read by immunoSEQ multiplex PCR, and TCRdb kept only the in-frame ones, dropping some. The data hold approximately 300,000 clones, with about 85% observed a single time. Source material: PBMCs or T cells enriched from blood (not recorded which). This chain uses TRBV27 with TRBJ2-1, with D possibly matching TRBD1 (6 bases). The origin of this receptor is a woman in her 30s who had recovered from COVID-19. Written as DNA, the CDR3 is TGTGCCAGCGGCTACCTCAGGGGCAATGAGCAGTTCTTC. Translated, it gives CASGYLRGNEQFF.